These T cell receptor beta chains were read from a single sample in a study of blood T cell repertoires in COVID-19. Using immunoSEQ multiplex PCR, the repertoire was profiled, and TCRdb retains in-frame clones only, with some absent. The table records approximately 360,000 clones, roughly 90% of them present only once. The specimen sequenced was peripheral blood. Receptors were obtained from a man between 35 and 55 years old with acute or convalescent COVID-19. Each CDR3 is given with its conserved first and last residue. The order of the fields is clone size, V gene, J gene, D gene, CDR3 DNA, CDR3 protein. D genes are given only for firm matches. Size values are once, few and many counts, or a class for expanded clones, and some rows have none.

size: NA
V: TRBV4-2
J: TRBJ1-2
D: TRBD1
DNA: TGTGCCAGCAGCCCACCCCAGGGGGCGGGGGTGTTCTATGGCTACACCTTC
CDR3: CASSPPQGAGVFYGYTF

size: NA
V: TRBV6-5
J: TRBJ1-2
D: NA
DNA: TGTGCCAGCAGTAGGGCCCTCCAGGGGAACTATGGCTACACCTTC
CDR3: CASSRALQGNYGYTF

size: NA
V: TRBV4-1
J: TRBJ1-5
D: NA
DNA: TGCGCCAGCAGCCAAGGGACAGCTTCTTATAGCAATCAGCCCCAGCATTTT
CDR3: CASSQGTASYSNQPQHF

size: NA
V: TRBV5-1
J: TRBJ2-1
D: TRBD1
DNA: TGCGCCAGCAGCTTGAGCGTGACGGGGACAGGGAGCAATGAGCAGTTCTTC
CDR3: CASSLSVTGTGSNEQFF

size: NA
V: TRBV7-2
J: TRBJ1-1
D: NA
DNA: TGTGCCAGCAGCTTACGGACAGACCTGGGGGTTAGGACTGAAGCTTTCTTT
CDR3: CASSLRTDLGVRTEAFF

size: NA
V: TRBV7-9
J: TRBJ1-1
D: TRBD1
DNA: TGTGCCAGCAGCTTAGCATCAGGGGGCACTGAAGCTTTCTTT
CDR3: CASSLASGGTEAFF

size: NA
V: TRBV7-2
J: TRBJ2-7
D: TRBD2
DNA: TGTGCCAGCAGCTTAGGGGATCTAGCGGGGGACGAGCAGTACTTC
CDR3: CASSLGDLAGDEQYF

size: NA
V: TRBV7-9
J: TRBJ2-2
D: NA
DNA: TGTGCCAGCACTGAACAGAGGGCGAACACCGGGGAGCTGTTTTTT
CDR3: CASTEQRANTGELFF

size: NA
V: TRBV5-6
J: TRBJ1-5
D: TRBD1
DNA: TGTGCCAGCAGCCACCTAAGCCAGGGGGCTAGCAATCAGCCCCAGCATTTT
CDR3: CASSHLSQGASNQPQHF

size: NA
V: TRBV7-2
J: TRBJ1-4
D: TRBD1
DNA: TGTGCCAGCAGAAAAAACCGGGACAGGGGGCAAAAACTGTTTTTT
CDR3: CASRKNRDRGQKLFF

size: NA
V: TRBV11-3
J: TRBJ1-6
D: NA
DNA: TGTGCCAGCAGCTTAGACAGCTCCTATAATTCACCCCTCCACTTT
CDR3: CASSLDSSYNSPLHF

size: NA
V: TRBV29-1
J: TRBJ2-1
D: TRBD2
DNA: TGCAGCGTAATAGCGGGAGAAGGCGAGCAGTTCTTC
CDR3: CSVIAGEGEQFF

size: NA
V: TRBV28
J: TRBJ2-7
D: TRBD1
DNA: TGTGCCAGCAGTGGGGGACAGATAGGCTACGAGCAGTACTTC
CDR3: CASSGGQIGYEQYF

size: NA
V: TRBV2
J: TRBJ1-5
D: NA
DNA: TGTGCCAGCAGTTATAGGCGTCAGGATATGTCTCCCCAGCATTTT
CDR3: CASSYRRQDMSPQHF

size: NA
V: TRBV5-6
J: TRBJ1-1
D: NA
DNA: TGTGCCAGCAGCTTGGCGACAGGTGAAGCTTTCTTT
CDR3: CASSLATGEAFF

size: NA
V: TRBV5-4
J: TRBJ2-7
D: TRBD1
DNA: TGTGCCAGCAGCCGCGGACAGGTAAACGAGCAGTACTTC
CDR3: CASSRGQVNEQYF

size: NA
V: TRBV19
J: TRBJ2-5
D: NA
DNA: TGTGCCAGTAGTATACAGTTTACAGAGACCCAGTACTTC
CDR3: CASSIQFTETQYF

size: NA
V: TRBV3-1/TRBV3-2
J: TRBJ1-3
D: TRBD1
DNA: TGTGCCAGCAGCCGCGGGACAGGGAGTGGAAACACCATATATTTT
CDR3: CASSRGTGSGNTIYF

size: NA
V: TRBV4-3
J: TRBJ1-1
D: NA
DNA: TGCGCCAGCAGCCAATTAAAGGGGACTGAAGCTTTCTTT
CDR3: CASSQLKGTEAFF

size: NA
V: TRBV9
J: TRBJ2-1
D: NA
DNA: TGTGCCAGCAGCGAAAGTCGGGGGGCCTTCTACAATGAGCAGTTCTTC
CDR3: CASSESRGAFYNEQFF

size: NA
V: TRBV6-1
J: TRBJ1-2
D: NA
DNA: TGTGCCAGCAGTGAAGCGCCAGGGGTGGATGGCTACACCTTC
CDR3: CASSEAPGVDGYTF

size: NA
V: TRBV2
J: TRBJ1-2
D: NA
DNA: TGTGCCAGCAGTGAAGCGTGGGGGGGGCTCGGTGGCTACACCTTC
CDR3: CASSEAWGGLGGYTF

size: NA
V: TRBV27
J: TRBJ2-3
D: TRBD2
DNA: TGTGCCAGCAGTTTAGATCTGGATACTAGCGGGAACACAGATACGCAGTATTTT
CDR3: CASSLDLDTSGNTDTQYF

size: NA
V: TRBV30
J: TRBJ1-5
D: TRBD1
DNA: TGTGCCTGGAGTACTGGGACAGGGCCTTTACAGCCCCAGCATTTT
CDR3: CAWSTGTGPLQPQHF

size: NA
V: TRBV11-2
J: TRBJ1-4
D: TRBD1
DNA: TGTGCCAGCAGCTCCAATAGACAGGGCATACTGTTTTTT
CDR3: CASSSNRQGILFF

size: once
V: TRBV6-5
J: TRBJ1-5
D: TRBD1
DNA: TGTGCCAGCAGGGACAGGAATAGCAATCAGCCCCAGCATTTT
CDR3: CASRDRNSNQPQHF

size: NA
V: TRBV9
J: TRBJ1-4
D: TRBD1
DNA: TGTGCCAGCAGCCCTCGACAGGGTTCCAATGAAAAACTGTTTTTT
CDR3: CASSPRQGSNEKLFF

size: many
V: TRBV24-1
J: TRBJ2-7
D: NA
DNA: TGTGCCTCCCAGGGCAGCTCCTACGAGCAGTACTTC
CDR3: CASQGSSYEQYF

size: NA
V: TRBV28
J: TRBJ1-5
D: NA
DNA: TGTGCCAGCAGAGAGTCAGGGGTGAGCAATCAGCCCCAGCATTTT
CDR3: CASRESGVSNQPQHF

size: once
V: TRBV6-2/TRBV6-3
J: TRBJ1-5
D: NA
DNA: TGTGCCAGCAGTTACTCGGTGGCAGATAATCAGCCCCAGCATTTT
CDR3: CASSYSVADNQPQHF

size: NA
V: TRBV19
J: TRBJ1-2
D: NA
DNA: TGTGCCAGTAGTATAGGGGCGGGATCCGGCTACACCTTC
CDR3: CASSIGAGSGYTF

size: NA
V: TRBV28
J: TRBJ2-7
D: TRBD1
DNA: TGTGCCAGCAGCCGGACAGGACGTACGCCCTACGAGCAGTACTTC
CDR3: CASSRTGRTPYEQYF

size: NA
V: TRBV28
J: TRBJ2-7
D: NA
DNA: TGTGCCAGCAGTTTACGGTCCTGGGAGGCATCCCTGGGGGAGCAGTACTTC
CDR3: CASSLRSWEASLGEQYF

size: few
V: TRBV4-3
J: TRBJ2-1
D: NA
DNA: TGCGCCAGCAGCCAAGACAGGGGCCATGAGCAGTTCTTC
CDR3: CASSQDRGHEQFF

size: NA
V: TRBV9
J: TRBJ2-5
D: TRBD2
DNA: TGTGCCAGCAGCCCTTGGGGGATAGCGGGAGCGGGGGAGACCCAGTACTTC
CDR3: CASSPWGIAGAGETQYF

size: NA
V: TRBV14
J: TRBJ2-7
D: NA
DNA: TGTGCCAGCAGCCAAGATGAGGTTACCTACGAGCAGTACTTC
CDR3: CASSQDEVTYEQYF

size: NA
V: TRBV11-3
J: TRBJ2-2
D: TRBD1
DNA: TGTGCCAGCAGCCCCGGGACAGGGATCACCGGGGAGCTGTTTTTT
CDR3: CASSPGTGITGELFF

size: NA
V: TRBV27
J: TRBJ2-1
D: TRBD2
DNA: TGTGCCAGCAGTTTGGGGTCTAGCGGACCATGGCAGTTCTTC
CDR3: CASSLGSSGPWQFF

size: NA
V: TRBV2
J: TRBJ1-3
D: NA
DNA: TGTGCCAGCAGTGTGAGTGGAAACACCATATATTTT
CDR3: CASSVSGNTIYF

size: NA
V: TRBV6-2/TRBV6-3
J: TRBJ2-2
D: TRBD1
DNA: TGTGCCAGCAGTTCCGCACTCGACAGGGGGCGTACCGGGGAGCTGTTTTTT
CDR3: CASSSALDRGRTGELFF

size: once
V: TRBV11-2
J: TRBJ2-1
D: TRBD2
DNA: TGTGCCAGCAGCTTTCGGGCGGGAGCCAATGAGCAGTTCTTC
CDR3: CASSFRAGANEQFF

size: NA
V: TRBV5-4
J: TRBJ2-2
D: NA
DNA: TGTGCCAGCAGCTCGGGACTTACGAACACCGGGGAGCTGTTTTTT
CDR3: CASSSGLTNTGELFF

size: once
V: TRBV24-1
J: TRBJ2-2
D: NA
DNA: TGTGCCACCGTATACGACAGTCCATCCGGGTACACCGGGGAGCTGTTTTTT
CDR3: CATVYDSPSGYTGELFF

size: NA
V: TRBV4-1
J: TRBJ1-1
D: NA
DNA: TGCGCCAGCAGCCCTCAGGCGGGTAGCAACACTGAAGCTTTCTTT
CDR3: CASSPQAGSNTEAFF

size: NA
V: TRBV19
J: TRBJ1-5
D: TRBD1
DNA: TGTGCCAGTAGTCCGGGACAGAGCAATCAGCCCCAGCATTTT
CDR3: CASSPGQSNQPQHF

size: once
V: TRBV28
J: TRBJ1-3
D: NA
DNA: TGTGCCAGCGACAGGAACTCTGGAAACACCATATATTTT
CDR3: CASDRNSGNTIYF

size: NA
V: TRBV28
J: TRBJ2-3
D: NA
DNA: TGTGCCAGCAGTCTTGAAGGGTTTCCGGGAACAGATACGCAGTATTTT
CDR3: CASSLEGFPGTDTQYF

size: NA
V: TRBV30
J: TRBJ2-7
D: TRBD2
DNA: TGTGCCGGGACTAGCCTCTCCTACGAGCAGTACTTC
CDR3: CAGTSLSYEQYF

size: few
V: TRBV7-3
J: TRBJ1-5
D: NA
DNA: TGTGCCAGCGCCGAGGGGGGGAATCAGCCCCAGCATTTT
CDR3: CASAEGGNQPQHF